This T cell receptor beta chain was profiled in a study of T cells in localized non-small cell lung cancer. Germline V gives CDR1 LGHNT, CDR2 FRNRAP. The CDR3 totals 14 residues. V lost 6 bases to trimming and J lost 4 bases; unmatched junction nucleotides: 9. General observations from the study: Adjacent lung tissue had a median about 52 of the top 100 clones found in the tumor. Increased T cell density in blood showed an association with longer overall survival. Uninvolved adjacent lung had higher T cell clonality than tumor and all other tissues.

TCRdb keeps only in-frame clones here, not all; method: immunoSEQ multiplex PCR. This table holds approximately 30,000 clones, roughly 87% found once. Notes on this clone: The antigen is undetermined.

The chain links TRBV12-5 to TRBJ2-7, with 7 bases identical to TRBD1. The sequence derives from a man aged 35 to 69 with stage III lung adenocarcinoma. The sequencing here drew on peripheral blood mononuclear cells, taken before any cancer treatment. DNA of the CDR3: TGTGCTAGTGGGAAAGACAGGGTGAATTACGAGCAGTACTTC. Its protein product is CASGKDRVNYEQYF.